The T cell receptor (beta chain) described here comes from a study of beta chain features in type 1 diabetes. Every donor had blood drawn once into heparin, around 120 mL on average. About this clone: Its antigen is unidentified.

Findings and limits, study-wide: A pattern of fewer insertions and more deletions at VDJ junctions was seen in type 1 diabetes patients. In every one of the four CD4+ subsets, TCRB CDR3s were moderately but significantly shorter in Type 1 diabetes patients. In these data, an HLA type influence on TCRB rearrangement remained unresolved.

This CDR3 is built from 15 residues. The V gene's germline CDR1 is KGHSH and CDR2 LQKENI. Trimming removed 6 bases from V and 7 bases from J; junction bases left unmatched: 11. What was sequenced were expressed TCRB transcripts, since all of the isolated RNA had been reverse transcribed. Only in-frame clones appear in the TCRdb table, and some are missing; sequencing was by immunoSEQ multiplex PCR. The sample shows approximately 270,000 clones, 14% of them seen only once. Sequencing input: naive CD4+ T cells from blood. The rearrangement uses TRBV18 and TRBJ2-4; 8 bases agree with TRBD1. The TCR was taken from a man aged 25-45 years with type 1 diabetes. CDR3 nucleotide sequence: TGTGCCAGCTCGCCCTCGACAGGGGACGTGAACATTCAGTACTTC. Translating it yields CASSPSTGDVNIQYF.